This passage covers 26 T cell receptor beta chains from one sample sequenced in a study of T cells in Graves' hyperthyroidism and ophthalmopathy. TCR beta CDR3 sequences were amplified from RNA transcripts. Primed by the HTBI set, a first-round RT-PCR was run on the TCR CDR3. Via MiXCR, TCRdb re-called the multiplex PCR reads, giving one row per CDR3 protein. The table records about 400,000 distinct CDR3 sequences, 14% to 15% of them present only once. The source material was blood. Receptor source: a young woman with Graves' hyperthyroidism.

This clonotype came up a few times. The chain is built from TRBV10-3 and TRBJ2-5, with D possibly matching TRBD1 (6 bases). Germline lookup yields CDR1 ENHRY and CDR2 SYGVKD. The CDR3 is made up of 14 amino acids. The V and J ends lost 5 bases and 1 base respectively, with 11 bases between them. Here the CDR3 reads CAISPRQVQETQYF. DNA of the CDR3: TGTGCCATCAGTCCAAGACAGGTCCAAGAGACCCAGTACTTC.

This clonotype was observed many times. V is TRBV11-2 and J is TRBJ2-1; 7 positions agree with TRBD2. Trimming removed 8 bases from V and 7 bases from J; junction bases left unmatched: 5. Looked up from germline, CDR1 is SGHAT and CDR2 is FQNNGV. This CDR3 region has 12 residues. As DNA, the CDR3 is TGTGCCAGCCTACCCGGGGGGAATGAGCAGTTCTTC. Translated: CASLPGGNEQFF.

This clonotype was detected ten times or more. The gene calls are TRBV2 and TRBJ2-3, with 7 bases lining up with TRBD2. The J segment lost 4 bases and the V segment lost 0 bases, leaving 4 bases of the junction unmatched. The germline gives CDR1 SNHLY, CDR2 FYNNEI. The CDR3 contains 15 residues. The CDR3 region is CASSEAGGMADTQYF. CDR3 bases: TGTGCCAGCAGTGAAGCGGGAGGGATGGCAGATACGCAGTATTTT.

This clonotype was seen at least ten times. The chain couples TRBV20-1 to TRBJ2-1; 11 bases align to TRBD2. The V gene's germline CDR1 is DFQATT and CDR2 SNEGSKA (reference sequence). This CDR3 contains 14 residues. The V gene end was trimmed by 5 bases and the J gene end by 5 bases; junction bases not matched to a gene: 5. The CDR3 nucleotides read TGCAGTGCTCACGGGACTAGCGGCAACAATGAGCAGTTCTTC. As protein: CSAHGTSGNNEQFF.

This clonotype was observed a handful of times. The CDR3 region is CASSPLPNYGYTF. CDR3 nucleotides: TGCGCCAGCAGCCCGCTCCCTAACTATGGCTACACCTTC. This chain uses TRBV4-1 with TRBJ1-2; D is unresolved. Trimming took off 4 bases at V and 0 bases at J, with 6 bases between the two ends. Germline lookup yields CDR1 MGHRA and CDR2 YSYEKL. The CDR3 totals 13 residues.

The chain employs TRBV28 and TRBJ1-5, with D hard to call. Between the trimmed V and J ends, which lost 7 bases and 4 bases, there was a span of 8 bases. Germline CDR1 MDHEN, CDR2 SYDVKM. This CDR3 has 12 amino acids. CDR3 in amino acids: CASTFPNQPQHF. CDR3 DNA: TGTGCCAGCACCTTCCCGAATCAGCCCCAGCATTTT. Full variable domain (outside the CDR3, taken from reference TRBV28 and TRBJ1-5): DVKVTQSSRYLVKRTGEKVFLECVQDMDHENMFWYRQDPGLGLRLIYFSYDVKMKEKGDIPEGYSVSREKKERFSLILESASTNQTSMYLCASTFPNQPQHFGDGTRLSIL.

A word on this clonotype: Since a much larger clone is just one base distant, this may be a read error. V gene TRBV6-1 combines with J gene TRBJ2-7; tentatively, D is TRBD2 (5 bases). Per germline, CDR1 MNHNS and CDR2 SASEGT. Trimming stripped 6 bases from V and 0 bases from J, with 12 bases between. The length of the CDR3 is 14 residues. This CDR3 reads CASRLVAISYEQYF. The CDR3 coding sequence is TGTGCCAGCAGACTAGTGGCTATCTCCTACGAGCAGTACTTC.

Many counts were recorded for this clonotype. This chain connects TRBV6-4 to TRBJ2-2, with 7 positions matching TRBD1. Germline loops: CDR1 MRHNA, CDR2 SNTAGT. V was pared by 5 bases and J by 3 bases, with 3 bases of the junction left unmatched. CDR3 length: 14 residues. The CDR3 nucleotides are TGTGCCAGCAGTACAGGGGCGGACACCGGGGAGCTGTTTTTT. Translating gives CASSTGADTGELFF.

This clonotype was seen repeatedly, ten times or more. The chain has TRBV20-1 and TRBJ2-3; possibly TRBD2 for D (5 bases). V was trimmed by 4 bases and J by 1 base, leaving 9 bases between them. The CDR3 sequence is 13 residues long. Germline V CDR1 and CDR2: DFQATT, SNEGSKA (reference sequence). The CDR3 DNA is TGCAGTGCTACCCGGCGGGGCACAGATACGCAGTATTTT. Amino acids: CSATRRGTDTQYF.

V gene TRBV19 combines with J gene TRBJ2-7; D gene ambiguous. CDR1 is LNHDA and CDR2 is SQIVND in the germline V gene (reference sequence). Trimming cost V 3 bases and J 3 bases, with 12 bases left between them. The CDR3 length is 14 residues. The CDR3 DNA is TGTGCCAGTAGTATCCGCGGAGACTTCTACGAGCAGTACTTC. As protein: CASSIRGDFYEQYF.

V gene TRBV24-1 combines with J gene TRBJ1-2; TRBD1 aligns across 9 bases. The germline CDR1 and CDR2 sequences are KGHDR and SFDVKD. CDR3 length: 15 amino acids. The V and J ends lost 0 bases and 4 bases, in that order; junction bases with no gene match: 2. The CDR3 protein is CATSDLGTGSYGYTF. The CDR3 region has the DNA TGTGCCACCAGTGATTTGGGGACAGGGAGCTATGGCTACACCTTC.

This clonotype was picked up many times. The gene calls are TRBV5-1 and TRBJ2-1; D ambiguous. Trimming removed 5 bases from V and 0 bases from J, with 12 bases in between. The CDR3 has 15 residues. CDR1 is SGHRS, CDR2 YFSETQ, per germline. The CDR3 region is CASRPGPRSYNEQFF. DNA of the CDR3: TGCGCCAGCAGACCTGGGCCTCGCTCCTACAATGAGCAGTTCTTC. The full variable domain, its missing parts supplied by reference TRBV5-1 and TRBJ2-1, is KAGVTQTPRYLIKTRGQQVTLSCSPISGHRSVSWYQQTPGQGLQFLFEYFSETQRNKGNFPGRFSGRQFSNSRSEMNVSTLELGDSALYLCASRPGPRSYNEQFFGPGTRLTVL.

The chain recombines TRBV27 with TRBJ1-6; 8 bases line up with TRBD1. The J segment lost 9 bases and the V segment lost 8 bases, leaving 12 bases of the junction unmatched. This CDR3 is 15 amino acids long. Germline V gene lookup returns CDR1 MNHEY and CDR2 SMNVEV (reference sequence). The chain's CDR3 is CASLQTGTGASPLHF. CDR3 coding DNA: TGTGCCAGCCTTCAAACCGGGACAGGCGCTTCACCCCTCCACTTT.

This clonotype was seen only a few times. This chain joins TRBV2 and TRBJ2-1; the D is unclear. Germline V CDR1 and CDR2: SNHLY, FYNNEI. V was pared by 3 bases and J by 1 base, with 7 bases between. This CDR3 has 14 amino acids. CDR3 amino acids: CASSDTLSYNEQFF. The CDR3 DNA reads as TGTGCCAGCAGTGACACCCTGTCCTACAATGAGCAGTTCTTC.

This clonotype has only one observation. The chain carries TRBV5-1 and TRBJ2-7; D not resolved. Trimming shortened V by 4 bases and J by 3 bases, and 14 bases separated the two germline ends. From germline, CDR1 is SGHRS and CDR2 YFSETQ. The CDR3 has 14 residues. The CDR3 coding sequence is TGCGCCAGCAGCGCACTTAGTGACCACTACGAGCAGTACTTC. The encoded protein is CASSALSDHYEQYF.

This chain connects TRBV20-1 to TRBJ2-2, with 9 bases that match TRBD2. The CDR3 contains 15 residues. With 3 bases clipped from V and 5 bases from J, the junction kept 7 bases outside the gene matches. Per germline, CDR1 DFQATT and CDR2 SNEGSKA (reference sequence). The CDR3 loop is CSASGGLATTGELFF. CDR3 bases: TGCAGTGCTAGTGGTGGACTAGCGACAACCGGGGAGCTGTTTTTT.

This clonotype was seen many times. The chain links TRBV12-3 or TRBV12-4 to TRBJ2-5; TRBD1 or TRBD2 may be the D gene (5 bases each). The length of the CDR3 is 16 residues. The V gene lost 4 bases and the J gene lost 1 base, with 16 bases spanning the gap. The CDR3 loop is CASSSRGPGIQETQYF. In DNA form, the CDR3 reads TGTGCCAGCAGTTCACGGGGCCCGGGGATCCAAGAGACCCAGTACTTC.

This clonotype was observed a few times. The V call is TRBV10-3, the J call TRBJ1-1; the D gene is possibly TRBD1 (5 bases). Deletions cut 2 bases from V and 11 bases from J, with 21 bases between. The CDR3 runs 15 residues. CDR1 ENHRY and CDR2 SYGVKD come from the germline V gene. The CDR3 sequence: CAISEGKRGGRVAFF. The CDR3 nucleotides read TGTGCCATCAGTGAGGGGAAGAGGGGCGGTAGAGTTGCTTTCTTT.

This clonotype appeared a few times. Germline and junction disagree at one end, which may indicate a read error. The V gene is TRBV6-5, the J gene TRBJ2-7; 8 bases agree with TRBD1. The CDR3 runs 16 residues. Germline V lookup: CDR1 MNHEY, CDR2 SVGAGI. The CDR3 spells CAGSYSYGQGSYEQYF. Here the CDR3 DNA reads TGTGCCGGCAGTTACTCGTATGGACAGGGCTCCTACGAGCAGTACTTC.

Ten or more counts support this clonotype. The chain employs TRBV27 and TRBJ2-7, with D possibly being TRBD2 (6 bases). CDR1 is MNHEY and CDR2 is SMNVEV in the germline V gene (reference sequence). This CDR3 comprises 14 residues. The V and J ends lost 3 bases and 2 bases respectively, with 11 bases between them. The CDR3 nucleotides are TGTGCCAGCAGTTTTCGGGAGACCACCTACGAGCAGTACTTC. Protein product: CASSFRETTYEQYF.

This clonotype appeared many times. The CDR3, as DNA: TGTGCCAGCAGCTTAGGTACGCGGGAGCAGTACTTC. Its protein is CASSLGTREQYF. This chain joins TRBV7-2 and TRBJ2-7; no definite D call. The germline gives CDR1 SGHTA, CDR2 FQGNSA. The CDR3 length is 12 residues. Trimming left V 1 base short and J 7 bases short, with 8 bases between.

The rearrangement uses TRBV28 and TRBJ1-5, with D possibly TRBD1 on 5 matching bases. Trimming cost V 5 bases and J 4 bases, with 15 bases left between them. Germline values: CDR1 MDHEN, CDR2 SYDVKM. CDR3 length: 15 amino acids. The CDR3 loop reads CASSPGTLGNQPQHF. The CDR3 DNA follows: TGTGCCAGCAGTCCGGGGACTCTTGGGAATCAGCCCCAGCATTTT.

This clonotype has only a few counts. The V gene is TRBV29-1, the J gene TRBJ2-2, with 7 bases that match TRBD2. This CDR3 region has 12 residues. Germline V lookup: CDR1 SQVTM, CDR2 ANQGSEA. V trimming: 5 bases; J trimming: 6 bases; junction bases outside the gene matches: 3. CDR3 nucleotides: TGCAGCGTTTTGGGGGGGTCCGGGGAGCTGTTTTTT. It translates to CSVLGGSGELFF.

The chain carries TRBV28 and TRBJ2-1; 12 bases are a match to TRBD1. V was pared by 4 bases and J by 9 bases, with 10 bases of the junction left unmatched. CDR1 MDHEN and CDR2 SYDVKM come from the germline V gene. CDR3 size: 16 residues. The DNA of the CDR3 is TGTGCCAGCAGTTCGACCGGGACAGGGGGCAGGGGTGAGCAGTTCTTC. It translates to CASSSTGTGGRGEQFF.

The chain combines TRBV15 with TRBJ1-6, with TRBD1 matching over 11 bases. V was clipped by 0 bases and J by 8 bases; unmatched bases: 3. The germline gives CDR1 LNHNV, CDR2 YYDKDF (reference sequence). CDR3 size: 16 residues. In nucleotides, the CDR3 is TGTGCCACCAGCAGAGATAGGACAGGGGGCGATTCACCCCTCCACTTT. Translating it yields CATSRDRTGGDSPLHF.

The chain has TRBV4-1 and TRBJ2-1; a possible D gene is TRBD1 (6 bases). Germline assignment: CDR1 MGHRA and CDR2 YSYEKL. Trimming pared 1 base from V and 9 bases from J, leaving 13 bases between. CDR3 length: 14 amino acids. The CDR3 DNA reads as TGCGCCAGCAGCCAAGGTCAGGGGCGCGGTGAGCAGTTCTTC. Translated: CASSQGQGRGEQFF.